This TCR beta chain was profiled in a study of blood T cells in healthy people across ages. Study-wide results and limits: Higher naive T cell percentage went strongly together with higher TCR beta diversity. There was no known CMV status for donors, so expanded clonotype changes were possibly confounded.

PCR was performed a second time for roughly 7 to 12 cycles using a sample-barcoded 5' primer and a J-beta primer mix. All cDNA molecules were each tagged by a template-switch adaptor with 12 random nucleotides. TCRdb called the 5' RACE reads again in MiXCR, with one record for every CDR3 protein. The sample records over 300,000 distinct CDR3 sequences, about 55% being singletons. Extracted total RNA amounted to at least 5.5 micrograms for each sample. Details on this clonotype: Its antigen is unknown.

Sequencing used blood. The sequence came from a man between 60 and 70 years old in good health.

This chain's CDR3 is CASRARGASTDTQYF. CDR3 DNA: TGTGCCAGCAGGGCTCGTGGGGCTAGCACAGATACGCAGTATTTT. The rearrangement uses TRBV12-3 or TRBV12-4 and TRBJ2-3, with D possibly TRBD1 on 5 matching bases. Trimming stripped 6 bases from V and 0 bases from J, with 13 bases between. This CDR3 has 15 residues.